These T cell receptor beta chains were read from a single sample in a study of shared clonotypes between healthy human individuals. The assay was immunoSEQ multiplex PCR, and TCRdb's table has in-frame clones only and misses some. The sample records more than 2 million clones, about 95% being singletons. The source material was naive CD4+ T cells sorted from blood. These TCRs come from a young man in good health. Both conserved end residues are part of each CDR3.

V	J	CDR3
TRBV5-6	TRBJ2-3	CASSLVAGGTDTQYF
TRBV6-1	TRBJ1-1	CASSIGRANTEAFF
TRBV5-1	TRBJ1-2	CASSLGRGDGYTF
TRBV7-9	TRBJ2-7	CASSLALGEQYF
TRBV14	TRBJ1-2	CASSQARNYGYTF
TRBV27	TRBJ2-7	CASSFRDTYEQYF
TRBV27	TRBJ2-4	CASSSTRVLGKNIQYF
TRBV28	TRBJ1-2	CASSLGAGLDYGYTF
TRBV2	TRBJ2-5	CASGGIEETQYF
TRBV11-2	TRBJ1-6	CASSPTGFNSPLHF
TRBV7-8	TRBJ2-5	CASSLGTGYQETQYF
TRBV7-2	TRBJ1-1	CASSLAPGGTPEAFF
TRBV10-3	TRBJ2-5	CAISESWTETQYF
TRBV4-1	TRBJ1-5	CASSQDLVTSNQPQHF
TRBV6-1	TRBJ1-3	CASNPERGNTIYF
TRBV28	TRBJ1-4	CASSSMPLYEKLFF
TRBV9	TRBJ2-5	CASSAATGAIQTQYF